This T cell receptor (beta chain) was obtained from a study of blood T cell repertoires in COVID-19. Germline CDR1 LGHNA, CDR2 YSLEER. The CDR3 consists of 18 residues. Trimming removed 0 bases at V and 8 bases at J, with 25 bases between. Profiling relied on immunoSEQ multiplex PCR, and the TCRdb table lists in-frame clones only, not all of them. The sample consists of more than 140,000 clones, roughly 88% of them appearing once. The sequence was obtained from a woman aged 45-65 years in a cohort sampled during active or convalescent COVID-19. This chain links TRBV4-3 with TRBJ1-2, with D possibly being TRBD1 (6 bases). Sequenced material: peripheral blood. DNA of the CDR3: TGCGCCAGCAGCCAAGAATTCTCAGGGGCAAATCTCGTGGGGGGCTACACCTTC. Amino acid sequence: CASSQEFSGANLVGGYTF.